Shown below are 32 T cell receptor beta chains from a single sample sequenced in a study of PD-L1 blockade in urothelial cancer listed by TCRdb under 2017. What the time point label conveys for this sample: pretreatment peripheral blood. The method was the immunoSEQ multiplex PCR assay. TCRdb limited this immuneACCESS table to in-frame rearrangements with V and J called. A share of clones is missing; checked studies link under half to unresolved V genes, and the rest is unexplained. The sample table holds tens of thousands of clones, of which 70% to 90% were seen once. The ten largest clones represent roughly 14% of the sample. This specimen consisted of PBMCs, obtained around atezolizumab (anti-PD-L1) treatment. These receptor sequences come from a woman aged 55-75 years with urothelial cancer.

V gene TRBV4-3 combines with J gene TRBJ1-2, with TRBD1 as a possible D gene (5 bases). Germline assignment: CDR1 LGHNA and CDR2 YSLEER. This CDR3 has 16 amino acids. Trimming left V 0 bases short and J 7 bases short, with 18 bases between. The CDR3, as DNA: TGCGCCAGCAGCCAAGATCGGCGGGGGACCCTTAGTGGCTACACCTTC. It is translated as CASSQDRRGTLSGYTF.

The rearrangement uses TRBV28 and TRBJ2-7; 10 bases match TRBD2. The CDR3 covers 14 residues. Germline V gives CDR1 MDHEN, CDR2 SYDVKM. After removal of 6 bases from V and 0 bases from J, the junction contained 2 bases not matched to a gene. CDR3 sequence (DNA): TGTGCCAGCAGCGCTAGCGGGAGCTCCTACGAGCAGTACTTC. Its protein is CASSASGSSYEQYF. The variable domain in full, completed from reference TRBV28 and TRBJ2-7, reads DVKVTQSSRYLVKRTGEKVFLECVQDMDHENMFWYRQDPGLGLRLIYFSYDVKMKEKGDIPEGYSVSREKKERFSLILESASTNQTSMYLCASSASGSSYEQYFGPGTRLTVT.

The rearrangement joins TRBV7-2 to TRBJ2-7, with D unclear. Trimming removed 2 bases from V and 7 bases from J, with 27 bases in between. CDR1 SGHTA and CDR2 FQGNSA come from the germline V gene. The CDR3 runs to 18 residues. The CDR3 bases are TGTGCCAGCAGCTTACGACGGTCTGGCTTGGCAGGTCAAGGTGAGCAGTACTTC. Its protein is CASSLRRSGLAGQGEQYF.

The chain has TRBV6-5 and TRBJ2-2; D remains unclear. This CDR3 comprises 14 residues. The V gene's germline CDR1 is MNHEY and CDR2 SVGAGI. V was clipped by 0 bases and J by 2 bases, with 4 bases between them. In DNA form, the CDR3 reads TGTGCCAGCAGTTACTCGGGCAACACCGGGGAGCTGTTTTTT. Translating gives CASSYSGNTGELFF.

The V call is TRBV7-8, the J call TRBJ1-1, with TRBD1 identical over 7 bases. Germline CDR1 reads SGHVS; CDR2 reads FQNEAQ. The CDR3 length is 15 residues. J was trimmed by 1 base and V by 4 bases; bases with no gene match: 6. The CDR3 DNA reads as TGTGCCAGCAGCTCAAACAGGGGTGAGAACACTGAAGCTTTCTTT. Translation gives CASSSNRGENTEAFF.

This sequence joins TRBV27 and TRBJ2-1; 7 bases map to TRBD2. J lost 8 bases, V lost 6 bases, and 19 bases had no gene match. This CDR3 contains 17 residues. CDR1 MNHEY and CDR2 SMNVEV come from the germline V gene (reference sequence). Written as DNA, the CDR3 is TGTGCCAGCAGCTCCAAGAATCTAGCGGTCGAAAGGCATGAGCAGTTCTTC. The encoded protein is CASSSKNLAVERHEQFF.

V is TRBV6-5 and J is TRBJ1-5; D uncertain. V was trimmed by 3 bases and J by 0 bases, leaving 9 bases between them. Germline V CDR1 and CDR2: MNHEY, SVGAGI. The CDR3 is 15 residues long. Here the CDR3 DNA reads TGTGCCAGCAGTTATTCCGGAGATAGCAATCAGCCCCAGCATTTT. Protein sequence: CASSYSGDSNQPQHF.

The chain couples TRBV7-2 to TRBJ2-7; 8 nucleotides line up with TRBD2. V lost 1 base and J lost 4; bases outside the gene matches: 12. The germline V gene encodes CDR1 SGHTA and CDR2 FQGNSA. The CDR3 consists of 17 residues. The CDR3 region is CASSLGPGGGLGYEQYF. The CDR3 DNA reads TGTGCCAGCAGCTTAGGGCCCGGCGGGGGGCTCGGATACGAGCAGTACTTC.

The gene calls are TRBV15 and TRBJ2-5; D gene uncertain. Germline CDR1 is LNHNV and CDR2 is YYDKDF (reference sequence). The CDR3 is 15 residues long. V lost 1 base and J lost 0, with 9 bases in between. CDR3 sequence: CATSRAPLYQETQYF. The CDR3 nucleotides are TGTGCCACCAGCAGAGCCCCCTTGTACCAAGAGACCCAGTACTTC.

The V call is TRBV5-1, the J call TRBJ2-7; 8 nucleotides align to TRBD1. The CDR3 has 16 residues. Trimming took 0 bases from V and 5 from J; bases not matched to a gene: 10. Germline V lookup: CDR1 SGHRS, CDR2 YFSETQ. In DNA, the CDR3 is TGCGCCAGCAGCTTGGACGGCAGGGGGCTTATCAACGAGCAGTACTTC. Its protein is CASSLDGRGLINEQYF.

The CDR3: CASSISEGYTF. For the CDR3, the DNA is TGTGCCAGTAGTATTTCAGAAGGCTACACCTTC. The chain uses TRBV19 and TRBJ1-2; no clear D. The CDR3 covers 11 residues. V was clipped by 3 bases and J by 8 bases, with 7 bases between them. Germline V gene data show CDR1 as LNHDA and CDR2 as SQIVND (reference sequence).

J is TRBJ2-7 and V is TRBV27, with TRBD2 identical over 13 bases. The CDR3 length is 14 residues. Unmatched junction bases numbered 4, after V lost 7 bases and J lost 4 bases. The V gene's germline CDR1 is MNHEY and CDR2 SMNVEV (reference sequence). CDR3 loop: CASKLAGGPYEQYF. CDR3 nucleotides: TGTGCCAGCAAACTAGCGGGAGGGCCGTACGAGCAGTACTTC.

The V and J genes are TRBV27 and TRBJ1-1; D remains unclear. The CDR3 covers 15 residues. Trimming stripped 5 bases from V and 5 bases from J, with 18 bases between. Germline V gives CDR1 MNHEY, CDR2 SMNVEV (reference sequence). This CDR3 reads CASSAVVRVRTEAFF. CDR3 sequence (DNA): TGTGCCAGCAGTGCCGTAGTGAGGGTACGGACTGAAGCTTTCTTT.

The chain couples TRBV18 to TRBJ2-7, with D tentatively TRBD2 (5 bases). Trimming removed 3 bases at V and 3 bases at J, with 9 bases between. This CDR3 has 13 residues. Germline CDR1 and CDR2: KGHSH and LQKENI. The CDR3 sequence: CASSPLGGYEQYF. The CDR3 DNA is TGTGCCAGCTCACCCCTCGGAGGCTACGAGCAGTACTTC. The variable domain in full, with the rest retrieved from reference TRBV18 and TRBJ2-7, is NAGVMQNPRHLVRRRGQEARLRCSPMKGHSHVYWYRQLPEEGLKFMVYLQKENIIDESGMPKERFSAEFPKEGPSILRIQQVVRGDSAAYFCASSPLGGYEQYFGPGTRLTVT.

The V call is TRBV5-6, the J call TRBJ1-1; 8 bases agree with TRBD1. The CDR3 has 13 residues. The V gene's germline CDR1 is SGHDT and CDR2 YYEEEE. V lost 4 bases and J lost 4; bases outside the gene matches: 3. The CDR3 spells CASSVGQGTEAFF. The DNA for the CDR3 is TGTGCCAGCAGCGTAGGACAGGGCACTGAAGCTTTCTTT.

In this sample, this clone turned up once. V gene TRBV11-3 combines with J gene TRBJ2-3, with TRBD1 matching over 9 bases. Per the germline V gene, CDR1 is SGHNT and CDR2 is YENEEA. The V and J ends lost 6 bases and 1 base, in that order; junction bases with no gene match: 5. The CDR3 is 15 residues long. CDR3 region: CASSSDRGGTDTQYF. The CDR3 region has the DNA TGTGCCAGCAGTTCTGACAGGGGGGGCACAGATACGCAGTATTTT.

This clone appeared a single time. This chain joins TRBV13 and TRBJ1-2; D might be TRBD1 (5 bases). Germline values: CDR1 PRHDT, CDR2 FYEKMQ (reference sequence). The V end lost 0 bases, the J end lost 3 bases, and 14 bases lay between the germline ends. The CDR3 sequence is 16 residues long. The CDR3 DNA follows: TGTGCCAGCAGCTTAGGGGGCGGGGGGATCGACTATGGCTACACCTTC. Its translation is CASSLGGGGIDYGYTF. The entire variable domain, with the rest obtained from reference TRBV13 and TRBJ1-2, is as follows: AAGVIQSPRHLIKEKRETATLKCYPIPRHDTVYWYQQGPGQDPQFLISFYEKMQSDKGSIPDRFSAQQFSDYHSELNMSSLELGDSALYFCASSLGGGGIDYGYTFGSGTRLTVV.

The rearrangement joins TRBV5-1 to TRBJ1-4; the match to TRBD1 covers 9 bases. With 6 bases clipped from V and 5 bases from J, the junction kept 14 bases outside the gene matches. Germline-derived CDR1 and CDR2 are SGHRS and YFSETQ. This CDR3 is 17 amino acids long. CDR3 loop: CASTYTPRGTGNEKLFF. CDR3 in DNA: TGCGCCAGCACCTATACCCCCCGAGGGACAGGGAATGAAAAACTGTTTTTT.

The CDR3 DNA reads as TGTGCCAGCAGCTTCGGACAGGGATATGGCTACACCTTC. The encoded protein is CASSFGQGYGYTF. The chain recombines TRBV5-4 with TRBJ1-2; 8 bases match TRBD1. V lost 2 bases and J lost 5; bases outside the gene matches: 2. The germline V gene has CDR1 SGHNT and CDR2 YYREEE (reference sequence). The CDR3 runs to 13 residues.

The CDR3: CASSLNGQTYGYTF. DNA of the CDR3: TGCGCCAGCAGCCTAAATGGACAGACCTATGGCTACACCTTC. The rearrangement joins TRBV5-1 to TRBJ1-2, with D tentatively TRBD1 (6 bases). The germline V and J ends were trimmed by 4 bases and 4 bases, with 14 bases remaining between them. CDR1 SGHRS and CDR2 YFSETQ come from the germline V gene. CDR3 length: 14 amino acids.

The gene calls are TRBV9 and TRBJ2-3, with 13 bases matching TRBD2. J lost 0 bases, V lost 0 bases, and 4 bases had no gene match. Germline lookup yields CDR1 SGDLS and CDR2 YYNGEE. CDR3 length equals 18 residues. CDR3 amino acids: CASSVGGTSGTSTDTQYF. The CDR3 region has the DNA TGTGCCAGCAGCGTAGGAGGGACTAGCGGGACTAGCACAGATACGCAGTATTTT.

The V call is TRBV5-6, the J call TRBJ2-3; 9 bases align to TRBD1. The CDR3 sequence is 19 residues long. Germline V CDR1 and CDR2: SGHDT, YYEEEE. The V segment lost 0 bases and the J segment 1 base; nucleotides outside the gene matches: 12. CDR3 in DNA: TGTGCCAGCAGCTTGGACGGCACAGGGGGCGGGGGTCGCACAGATACGCAGTATTTT. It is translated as CASSLDGTGGGGRTDTQYF.

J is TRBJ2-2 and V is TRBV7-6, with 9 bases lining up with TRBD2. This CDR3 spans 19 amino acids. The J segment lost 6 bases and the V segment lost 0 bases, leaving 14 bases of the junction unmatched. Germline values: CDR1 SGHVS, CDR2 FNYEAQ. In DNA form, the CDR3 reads TGTGCCAGCAGCTTAGCGCCGACTAGCGGCCGCTGGGCACCCGGGGAGCTGTTTTTT. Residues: CASSLAPTSGRWAPGELFF.

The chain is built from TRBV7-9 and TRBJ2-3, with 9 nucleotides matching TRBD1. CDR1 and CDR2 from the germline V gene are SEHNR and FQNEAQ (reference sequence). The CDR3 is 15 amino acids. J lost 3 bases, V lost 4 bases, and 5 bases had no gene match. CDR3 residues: CASSSATGGTDTQYF. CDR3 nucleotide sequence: TGTGCCAGCAGCTCCGCGACAGGGGGGACAGATACGCAGTATTTT.

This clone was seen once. CDR3 bases: TGCGCCAGCAGCCTGTTAGCGGAACCTACCGGGGAGCTGTTTTTT. This codes for CASSLLAEPTGELFF. The rearrangement links TRBV5-1 to TRBJ2-2; maybe TRBD2 (6 bases). The germline gives CDR1 SGHRS, CDR2 YFSETQ. The V gene lost 4 bases and the J gene lost 5 bases, with 15 bases spanning the gap. The CDR3 sequence is 15 residues long.

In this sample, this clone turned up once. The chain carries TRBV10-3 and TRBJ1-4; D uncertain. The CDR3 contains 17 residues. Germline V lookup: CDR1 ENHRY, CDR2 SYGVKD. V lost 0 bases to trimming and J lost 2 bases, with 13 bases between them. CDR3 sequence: CAISESTGGRTNEKLFF. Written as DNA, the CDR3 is TGTGCCATCAGTGAGTCGACCGGAGGGCGGACTAATGAAAAACTGTTTTTT.

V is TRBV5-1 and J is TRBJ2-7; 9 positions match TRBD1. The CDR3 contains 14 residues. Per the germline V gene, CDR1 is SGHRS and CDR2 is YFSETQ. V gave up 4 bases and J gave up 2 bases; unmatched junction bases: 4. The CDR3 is CASSAGTGPYEQYF. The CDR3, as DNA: TGCGCCAGCAGCGCCGGGACAGGGCCCTACGAGCAGTACTTC.

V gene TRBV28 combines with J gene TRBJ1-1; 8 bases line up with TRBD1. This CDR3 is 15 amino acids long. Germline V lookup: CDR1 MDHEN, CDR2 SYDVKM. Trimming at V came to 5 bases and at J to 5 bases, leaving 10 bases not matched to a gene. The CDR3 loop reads CASSTYRGSETEAFF. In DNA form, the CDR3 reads TGTGCCAGCAGTACGTACAGGGGGTCGGAGACTGAAGCTTTCTTT.

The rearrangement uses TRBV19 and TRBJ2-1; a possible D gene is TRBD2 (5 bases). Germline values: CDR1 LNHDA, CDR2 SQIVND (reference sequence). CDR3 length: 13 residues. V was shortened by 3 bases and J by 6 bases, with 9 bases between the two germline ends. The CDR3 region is CASSIDGVNEQFF. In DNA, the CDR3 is TGTGCCAGTAGTATCGACGGGGTCAATGAGCAGTTCTTC.

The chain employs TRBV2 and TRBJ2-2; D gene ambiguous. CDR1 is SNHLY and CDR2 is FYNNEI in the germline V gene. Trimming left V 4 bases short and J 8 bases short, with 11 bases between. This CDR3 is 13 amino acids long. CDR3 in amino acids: CASSGALPGELFF. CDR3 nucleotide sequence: TGTGCCAGCAGTGGGGCCCTACCTGGGGAGCTGTTTTTT.

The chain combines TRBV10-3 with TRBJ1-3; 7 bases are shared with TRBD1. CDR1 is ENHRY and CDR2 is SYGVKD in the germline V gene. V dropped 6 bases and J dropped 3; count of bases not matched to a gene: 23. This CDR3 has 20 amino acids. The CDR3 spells CAIRPEAGTAITLGGNTIYF. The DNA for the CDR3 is TGTGCCATCAGACCTGAGGCCGGGACAGCGATAACCTTGGGTGGAAACACCATATATTTT.

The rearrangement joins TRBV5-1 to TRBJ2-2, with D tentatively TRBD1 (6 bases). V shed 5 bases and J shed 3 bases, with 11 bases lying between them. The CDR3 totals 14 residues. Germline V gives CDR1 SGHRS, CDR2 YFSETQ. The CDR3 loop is CASRGDIYTGELFF. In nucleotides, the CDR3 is TGCGCCAGCAGGGGGGACATTTACACCGGGGAGCTGTTTTTT.